The 26 T cell receptor beta chains below were found in one sample sequenced in a study of shared clonotypes between healthy human individuals. Sequenced by immunoSEQ multiplex PCR; TCRdb stores in-frame clones only, minus some. The sample includes about 980,000 clones, approximately 76% of them seen just once. Sample: memory CD4+ T cells sorted from blood. The subset here: CD45RA-negative fraction. Source of these receptors: a man between 18 and 35 years old in good health.

This chain connects TRBV5-4 to TRBJ2-7; 15 bases map to TRBD2. Germline V CDR1 and CDR2: SGHNT, YYREEE (reference sequence). The CDR3 has 16 amino acids. The trim removed 3 bases at V and 6 bases at J, leaving 7 bases unmatched. The CDR3 region is CASSYGLAGGRGEQYF. CDR3 in DNA: TGTGCCAGCAGCTATGGACTAGCGGGAGGGAGAGGCGAGCAGTACTTC.

This clone showed up just a few times. The V gene is TRBV10-2, the J gene TRBJ1-4, with D tentatively TRBD1 (5 bases). This CDR3 comprises 15 residues. With 0 bases removed from V and 8 bases from J, the gap between germline ends came to 13 bases. Germline CDR1 reads WSHSY; CDR2 reads SAAADI. The CDR3 DNA follows: TGCGCCAGCAGTGAGTCCAGGCAGGGAGGGGAAAAACTGTTTTTT. Its translation is CASSESRQGGEKLFF.

About this clone: Other DNA sequences in this sample translate to the same CDR3. The chain recombines TRBV18 with TRBJ2-5; D is uncertain. The CDR3 runs 13 residues. CDR1 is KGHSH, CDR2 LQKENI, per germline. With 0 bases removed from V and 4 bases from J, the gap between germline ends came to 6 bases. As DNA, the CDR3 is TGTGCCAGCTCACCACCGTCCGGAGAGACCCAGTACTTC. It codes for CASSPPSGETQYF.

The genes are TRBV29-1 and TRBJ1-1; the D gene is possibly TRBD1 (6 bases). Looked up from germline, CDR1 is SQVTM and CDR2 is ANQGSEA. This CDR3 has 15 residues. The V gene lost 1 base and the J gene lost 4 bases, with 16 bases spanning the gap. The CDR3 nucleotides read TGCAGCGTTGAAGCTAGGAGGGGGAGGAGCACTGAAGCTTTCTTT. Translated, it gives CSVEARRGRSTEAFF.

V is TRBV6-1 and J is TRBJ1-5; D not certain. Germline loops: CDR1 MNHNS, CDR2 SASEGT. This CDR3 comprises 13 residues. The V end was cut by 8 bases, the J end by 7 bases, with 15 bases between. The CDR3 reads CASHFGLGQPQHF. Here the CDR3 DNA reads TGTGCCAGCCATTTTGGGCTGGGGCAGCCCCAGCATTTT.

This clone has just one count. V is TRBV18 and J is TRBJ2-7, with 7 positions matching TRBD1. This CDR3 contains 13 residues. The germline V gene encodes CDR1 KGHSH and CDR2 LQKENI. With V trimmed by 4 bases and J by 4 bases, 4 bases remained unmatched. The chain's CDR3 is CASSLQTGYEQYF. The DNA for the CDR3 is TGTGCCAGCTCACTTCAGACAGGGTACGAGCAGTACTTC.

This clone turned up a few times. The chain joins TRBV5-4 to TRBJ1-2; D is ambiguous. The length of the CDR3 is 13 residues. Trimming left V 0 bases short and J 7 bases short, with 10 bases between. Germline-derived CDR1 and CDR2 are SGHNT and YYREEE (reference sequence). CDR3 in DNA: TGTGCCAGCAGCTTGGATTCAGGCTCTGGCTACACCTTC. This gives the protein CASSLDSGSGYTF. Full variable domain (rest looked up from reference TRBV5-4 and TRBJ1-2): ETGVTQSPTHLIKTRGQQVTLRCSSQSGHNTVSWYQQALGQGPQFIFQYYREEENGRGNFPPRFSGLQFPNYSSELNVNALELDDSALYLCASSLDSGSGYTFGSGTRLTVV.

This sequence joins TRBV5-6 and TRBJ2-5, with D hard to call. CDR3 length: 17 amino acids. Germline CDR1 reads SGHDT; CDR2 reads YYEEEE. Trimming removed 2 bases at V and 3 bases at J, with 20 bases between. CDR3 in DNA: TGTGCCAGCAGCTTTGCACAGAGGCGGAATTTAGAAGAGACCCAGTACTTC. Translation gives CASSFAQRRNLEETQYF.

The chain recombines TRBV5-1 with TRBJ2-7; 11 positions agree with TRBD1. This CDR3 region has 14 residues. Germline V gene data show CDR1 as SGHRS and CDR2 as YFSETQ. V gave up 4 bases and J gave up 2 bases; unmatched junction bases: 2. The CDR3 DNA follows: TGCGCCAGCAGCGTGGGACAGGGGGCCTACGAGCAGTACTTC. This codes for CASSVGQGAYEQYF.

The gene calls are TRBV9 and TRBJ1-2; no firm D call. V lost 0 bases and J 0 bases, leaving 6 bases between the germline ends. Germline V CDR1 and CDR2: SGDLS, YYNGEE. The CDR3 loop spans 14 amino acids. For the CDR3, the DNA is TGTGCCAGCAGCGTAGAGAACCCTAACTATGGCTACACCTTC. Translating it yields CASSVENPNYGYTF. The variable domain in full, with the rest retrieved from reference TRBV9 and TRBJ1-2, is DSGVTQTPKHLITATGQRVTLRCSPRSGDLSVYWYQQSLDQGLQFLIQYYNGEERAKGNILERFSAQQFPDLHSELNLSSLELGDSALYFCASSVENPNYGYTFGSGTRLTVV.

This clone has just a few counts. The chain recombines TRBV7-9 with TRBJ2-1, with D tentatively TRBD1 or TRBD2 (5 bases each). The CDR3 is made up of 12 amino acids. V shed 1 base and J shed 11 bases, with 9 bases lying between them. Germline V gives CDR1 SEHNR, CDR2 FQNEAQ (reference sequence). The CDR3 DNA is TGTGCCAGCAGCTTAGTCGAGGGGAAGCAGTTCTTC. Protein: CASSLVEGKQFF.

With respect to this clone: Possible read error: a much larger clone is one base away. V gene TRBV10-2 combines with J gene TRBJ1-5; TRBD1 aligns across 7 bases. After removal of 3 bases from V and 3 bases from J, the junction contained 11 bases not matched to a gene. Germline V gene lookup returns CDR1 WSHSY and CDR2 SAAADI. The length of the CDR3 is 17 residues. CDR3 nucleotide sequence: TGCGCCAGCAGTGACCCATTAACAGGGGTGGTCAATCAGCCCCAGCATTTT. Protein product: CASSDPLTGVVNQPQHF.

V and J are TRBV29-1 and TRBJ2-1, with D perhaps TRBD1 or TRBD2 (5 bases each). Looked up from germline, CDR1 is SQVTM and CDR2 is ANQGSEA. The V and J ends lost 4 bases and 6 bases respectively, with 10 bases between them. This CDR3 comprises 12 residues. The CDR3 loop reads CSVGGTRNEQFF. CDR3 nucleotides: TGCAGCGTTGGAGGGACGCGCAATGAGCAGTTCTTC.

In DNA form, the CDR3 reads TGCAGTGGAGGCTCTGGAAACACCATATATTTT. Protein sequence: CSGGSGNTIYF. V gene TRBV20-1 combines with J gene TRBJ1-3, with D uncertain. Per the germline V gene, CDR1 is DFQATT and CDR2 is SNEGSKA (reference sequence). Trimming removed 7 bases from V and 0 bases from J, with 4 bases in between. The CDR3 is made up of 11 amino acids.

The chain uses TRBV6-5 and TRBJ2-2, with D unclear. The V and J ends lost 6 bases and 1 base respectively, with 9 bases between them. Germline V lookup: CDR1 MNHEY, CDR2 SVGAGI. CDR3 length: 14 amino acids. This chain's CDR3 is CASRRQRNTGELFF. The CDR3 DNA reads TGTGCCAGCAGACGCCAGAGGAACACCGGGGAGCTGTTTTTT.

CDR3 DNA sequence: TGTGCCAGCATCAACTTACAGGGTGTTGGAAACACCATATATTTT. It codes for CASINLQGVGNTIYF. J is TRBJ1-3 and V is TRBV6-5, with D tentatively TRBD1 (6 bases). V was shortened by 7 bases and J by 3 bases, with 16 bases between the two germline ends. This CDR3 has 15 residues. Per germline, CDR1 MNHEY and CDR2 SVGAGI.

This chain connects TRBV5-4 to TRBJ2-7; D may be TRBD1 (5 bases). The germline gives CDR1 SGHNT, CDR2 YYREEE (reference sequence). There are 14 residues in the CDR3. V was trimmed by 5 bases and J by 6 bases, leaving 18 bases between them. The CDR3 nucleotides are TGTGCCAGCAGTATACGATTGGGGCCGGGCGAGCAGTACTTC. Translation gives CASSIRLGPGEQYF.

The table lists this clone with a count of one. The chain recombines TRBV28 with TRBJ1-1, with D uncertain. The CDR3 length is 13 residues. Germline loops: CDR1 MDHEN, CDR2 SYDVKM. V was pared by 6 bases and J by 4 bases, with 12 bases between. CDR3 amino acids: CASSPIKGTEAFF. CDR3 bases: TGTGCCAGCAGCCCGATCAAGGGCACTGAAGCTTTCTTT.

The rearrangement links TRBV6-6 to TRBJ1-4; D is perhaps TRBD1 (6 bases). Trimming took off 2 bases at V and 4 bases at J, with 11 bases between the two ends. This CDR3 comprises 15 residues. CDR1 is MNHNY, CDR2 SVGAGI, per germline (reference sequence). The CDR3 is CASSYAQGFNEKLFF. The CDR3, as DNA: TGTGCCAGCAGTTACGCTCAGGGGTTTAATGAAAAACTGTTTTTT.

The rearrangement joins TRBV7-2 to TRBJ1-6, with no clear D. Germline V gene data show CDR1 as SGHTA and CDR2 as FQGNSA. Between the trimmed V and J ends, which lost 2 bases and 7 bases, there was a span of 0 bases. The CDR3 extends over 11 amino acids. The CDR3 reads CASSLNSPLHF. The CDR3 nucleotides read TGTGCCAGCAGCTTAAATTCACCCCTCCACTTT.

This clone came up many times. The chain links TRBV10-1 to TRBJ1-1; weak D call: TRBD1 (6 bases). The germline gives CDR1 WNHNN, CDR2 SYGVQD (reference sequence). The length of the CDR3 is 14 residues. The ends were cut back, 0 bases at V and 5 bases at J, with 10 bases in the middle. The CDR3 protein is CASSESRGGTEAFF. For the CDR3, the DNA is TGCGCCAGCAGTGAGTCGAGGGGGGGGACTGAAGCTTTCTTT.

The chain joins TRBV7-9 to TRBJ2-7; possibly TRBD1 or TRBD2 for D (5 bases each). V lost 2 bases and J 2 bases, leaving 10 bases between the germline ends. CDR3 size: 14 residues. Germline CDR1 and CDR2: SEHNR and FQNEAQ (reference sequence). The CDR3 loop reads CASSLRDRPYEQYF. Written as DNA, the CDR3 is TGTGCCAGCAGCTTAAGGGACCGGCCCTACGAGCAGTACTTC.

This chain uses TRBV6-1 with TRBJ2-1; D is uncertain. V lost 1 base, J lost 9 bases, and 13 bases lay in between. CDR1 MNHNS and CDR2 SASEGT come from the germline V gene. This CDR3 spans 14 amino acids. DNA for the CDR3: TGTGCCAGCAGTGAAGTCGTCTATTTGGCTGAGCAGTTCTTC. Amino acids: CASSEVVYLAEQFF.

This chain links TRBV10-3 with TRBJ1-2; no reliable D call. Germline CDR1 ENHRY, CDR2 SYGVKD. The CDR3 loop spans 13 amino acids. V shed 0 bases and J shed 8 bases, with 10 bases lying between them. The CDR3 loop is CAISESRELGYTF. CDR3 DNA sequence: TGTGCCATCAGTGAGTCCCGGGAGTTGGGCTACACCTTC.

A single count supports this clone. The chain combines TRBV27 with TRBJ2-3; tentative D call: TRBD2 (5 bases). Germline V gives CDR1 MNHEY, CDR2 SMNVEV (reference sequence). The CDR3 is 15 residues long. Between the trimmed V and J ends, which lost 8 bases and 0 bases, there was a span of 15 bases. CDR3 in DNA: TGTGCCAGCGGGTTCAGGTGGACTAGCACAGATACGCAGTATTTT. It encodes CASGFRWTSTDTQYF.

V and J are TRBV5-6 and TRBJ2-1; 7 nucleotides match TRBD2. V dropped 2 bases and J dropped 10; count of bases not matched to a gene: 9. Germline-derived CDR1 and CDR2 are SGHDT and YYEEEE. This CDR3 comprises 14 residues. CDR3 sequence reads: CASSFAAVAGEQFF. The CDR3 DNA sequence: TGTGCCAGCAGCTTCGCGGCCGTAGCGGGCGAGCAGTTCTTC.